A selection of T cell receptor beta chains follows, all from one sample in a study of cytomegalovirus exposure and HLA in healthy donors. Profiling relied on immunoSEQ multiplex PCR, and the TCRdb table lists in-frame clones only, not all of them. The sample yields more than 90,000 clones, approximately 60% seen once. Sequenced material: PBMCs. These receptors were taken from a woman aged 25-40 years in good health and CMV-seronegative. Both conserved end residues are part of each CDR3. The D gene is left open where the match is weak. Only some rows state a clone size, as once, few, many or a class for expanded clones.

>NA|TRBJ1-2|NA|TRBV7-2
TGTGCCAGCAGCTCGATCGGACAGCCCTCCGGCTACACCTTC
CASSSIGQPSGYTF
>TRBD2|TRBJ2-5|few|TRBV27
TGTGCCAGCAGTCAGGGACTAGCGGGAGGAGGGACCCAGTACTTC
CASSQGLAGGGTQYF
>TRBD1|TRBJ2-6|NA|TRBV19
TGTGCCAGTAGTATCGAGGGGGCGCTCGGGGCCAACGTCCTGACTTTC
CASSIEGALGANVLTF
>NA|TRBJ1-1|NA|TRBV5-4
TGTGCCAGCAGCTTGACAGGGAGATTGACTGAAGCTTTCTTT
CASSLTGRLTEAFF
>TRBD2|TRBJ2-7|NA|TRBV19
TGTGCCAGTAGTATCGTACTAGCGGGGGCCTACGAGCAGTACTTC
CASSIVLAGAYEQYF
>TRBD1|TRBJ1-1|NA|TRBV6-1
TGTGCCAGCAGTACCCCGGACAGGGGGCCCACTGAAGCTTTCTTT
CASSTPDRGPTEAFF
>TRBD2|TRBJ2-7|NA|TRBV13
TGTGCCAGCAGCTTAGGCGGTGCGGGAGGCTCCTACGAGCAGTACTTC
CASSLGGAGGSYEQYF
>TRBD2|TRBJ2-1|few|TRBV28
TGTGCCAGCAGTTCGGGACTAGCGGGATTACCCTACAATGAGCAGTTCTTC
CASSSGLAGLPYNEQFF
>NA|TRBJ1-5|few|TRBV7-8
TGTGCCAGCAGCCGGGGTAGGACTAGCAATCAGCCCCAGCATTTT
CASSRGRTSNQPQHF
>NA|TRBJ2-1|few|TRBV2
TGTGCCAGCAGTGAAGACTTGTACAATGAGCAGTTCTTC
CASSEDLYNEQFF
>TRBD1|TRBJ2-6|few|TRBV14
TGTGCCAGCAGCCGAACAGGGGGCGCAGTGGGGGCCAACGTCCTGACTTTC
CASSRTGGAVGANVLTF